Sequencing of this T cell receptor (beta chain) was carried out in a study of human versus mouse CDR3 diversity and MHC coevolution. This clone was picked up a small number of times. Sequencing used immunoSEQ multiplex PCR; TCRdb keeps in-frame clones, though not all of them. The sample has 50,000 to 70,000 clones; approximately 94% are singletons. This CDR3 contains 15 residues. Trimming pared 3 bases from V and 0 bases from J, leaving 11 bases between. Germline loops: CDR1 KGHSH, CDR2 LQKENI. This rearrangement joins TRBV18 to TRBJ1-2; D not resolved. The sequencing input was naive CD4+ T cells from blood. The subset denotes: CD45RO-negative CD62L-positive naive CD4 T cells. This TCR derives from a person in their 60s in good health. In DNA, the CDR3 is TGTGCCAGCTCACCGCAAACAAGTGCTAACTATGGCTACACCTTC. Residues: CASSPQTSANYGYTF.